The 21 T cell receptor beta chains listed next were all sequenced from one sample in a study of T cell repertoires in cytomegalovirus infection. MiXCR was run by TCRdb on the reads, yielding one entry per CDR3 protein. The sample consists of 450,000 to 550,000 distinct CDR3 sequences, approximately 15% of them appearing once. The sample comprised CD8+ T cells from PBMCs. Receptors were obtained from a human donor in good health (CMV status not recorded). Some clones in this sample may be carry-over from other donors' samples.

This clonotype has at least ten counts. The chain links TRBV6-5 to TRBJ1-2, with D perhaps TRBD1 (5 bases). V lost 7 bases and J 1 base, leaving 10 bases between the germline ends. The CDR3 is 13 amino acids. The germline V gene has CDR1 MNHEY and CDR2 SVGAGI. CDR3 protein: CASTDSYNYGYTF. The DNA for the CDR3 is TGTGCCAGCACCGACAGCTATAACTATGGCTACACCTTC.

The chain carries TRBV20-1 and TRBJ2-7; 7 nucleotides line up with TRBD1. This CDR3 spans 16 amino acids. With V trimmed by 0 bases and J by 3 bases, 11 bases remained unmatched. Germline V lookup: CDR1 DFQATT, CDR2 SNEGSKA (reference sequence). The DNA for the CDR3 is TGCAGTGCTAGAGATCTGTTCGGGACAGTCCTCTACGAGCAGTACTTC. Protein product: CSARDLFGTVLYEQYF.

This clonotype appeared many times. The gene calls are TRBV7-9 and TRBJ2-5; weak D call: TRBD1 (5 bases). The germline V and J ends were trimmed by 6 bases and 4 bases, with 9 bases remaining between them. The germline gives CDR1 SEHNR, CDR2 FQNEAQ (reference sequence). This CDR3 spans 12 amino acids. The chain's CDR3 is CASRSTAETQYF. CDR3 DNA sequence: TGTGCCAGCAGATCGACAGCAGAGACCCAGTACTTC. Drawing the rest from reference TRBV7-9 and TRBJ2-5, the complete variable domain is DTGVSQNPRHKITKRGQNVTFRCDPISEHNRLYWYRQTLGQGPEFLTYFQNEAQLEKSRLLSDRFSAERPKGSFSTLEIQRTEQGDSAMYLCASRSTAETQYFGPGTRLLVL.

Many counts were recorded for this clonotype. The gene calls are TRBV27 and TRBJ2-3, with 7 nucleotides matching TRBD2. The V segment lost 6 bases and the J segment 2 bases; nucleotides outside the gene matches: 5. The CDR3 length is 14 residues. Germline V lookup: CDR1 MNHEY, CDR2 SMNVEV (reference sequence). The CDR3 region has the DNA TGTGCCAGCAGGCGCGGGGGATACACAGATACGCAGTATTTT. Amino acids: CASRRGGYTDTQYF.

This clonotype was seen a few times. The chain uses TRBV29-1 and TRBJ2-1; 12 positions match TRBD2. There are 17 residues in the CDR3. In germline, CDR1 is SQVTM, CDR2 ANQGSEA. V lost 1 base, J lost 2 bases, and 6 bases stayed unmatched. The CDR3 is CSVEGLAGGGTYNEQFF. The CDR3, as DNA: TGCAGCGTTGAAGGGCTAGCGGGAGGGGGCACCTACAATGAGCAGTTCTTC.

V is TRBV10-3 and J is TRBJ2-2, with unresolved D. The length of the CDR3 is 15 residues. Deletions cut 0 bases from V and 5 bases from J, with 10 bases between. In germline, CDR1 is ENHRY, CDR2 SYGVKD. In nucleotides, the CDR3 is TGTGCCATCAGTGAGTCTGTATACGAAACCGGGGAGCTGTTTTTT. It codes for CAISESVYETGELFF.

The chain's CDR3 is CAISEGGGRGSDTQYF. CDR3 bases: TGTGCCATCAGTGAGGGGGGGGGGCGGGGTTCCGATACGCAGTATTTT. The chain combines TRBV10-3 with TRBJ2-3; possibly TRBD2 for D (7 bases). The CDR3 is 16 residues long. Germline V gene lookup returns CDR1 ENHRY and CDR2 SYGVKD. The V and J ends lost 2 bases and 6 bases respectively, with 18 bases between them.

This clonotype appeared a few times. V and J are TRBV18 and TRBJ1-6; D may be TRBD1 (5 bases). Trimming shortened V by 0 bases and J by 8 bases, and 14 bases separated the two germline ends. Germline CDR1 reads KGHSH; CDR2 reads LQKENI. This CDR3 comprises 16 residues. CDR3: CASSPPVAGVHSPLHF. DNA of the CDR3: TGTGCCAGCTCACCACCAGTTGCGGGGGTACATTCACCCCTCCACTTT.

This clonotype was detected many times. The chain combines TRBV7-8 with TRBJ1-4; no clear D. The V gene lost 2 bases and the J gene lost 0 bases, with 19 bases spanning the gap. Germline values: CDR1 SGHVS, CDR2 FQNEAQ. The CDR3 runs to 19 residues. CDR3 residues: CASSLRVDGDYATNEKLFF. The CDR3 region has the DNA TGTGCCAGCAGCTTACGAGTGGACGGGGATTATGCAACTAATGAAAAACTGTTTTTT.

Worth noting for this clonotype: A much larger clonotype is one base distant, so this may be a read error. The conserved phenylalanine or tryptophan normally closing the CDR3 is absent here, so this likely arose from a read error. V is TRBV14 and J is TRBJ2-4; 15 nucleotides match TRBD2. CDR1 and CDR2 (germline): SGHDN, FVKESK. Trimming cost V 5 bases and J 8 bases; bases outside gene matches: 13. This CDR3 spans 18 amino acids. The CDR3 bases are TGTGCCAGCAGCGCCCGGACTAGCGGGAGGGCCGTTGGCGACATTCAGTACTTA. Its protein product is CASSARTSGRAVGDIQYL.

The V and J genes are TRBV6-6 and TRBJ2-7; TRBD1 aligns across 7 bases. V dropped 7 bases and J dropped 2; count of bases not matched to a gene: 8. CDR1 and CDR2 from the germline V gene are MNHNY and SVGAGI (reference sequence). The CDR3 has 14 amino acids. CDR3 protein: CASTDGTDTYEQYF. Here the CDR3 DNA reads TGTGCCAGCACCGACGGGACAGATACCTACGAGCAGTACTTC.

This chain joins TRBV28 and TRBJ2-1; D gene ambiguous. Trimming pared 10 bases from V and 0 bases from J, leaving 13 bases between. The CDR3 runs to 14 residues. Germline V gives CDR1 MDHEN, CDR2 SYDVKM. The CDR3 spells CAIIQESSYNEQFF. CDR3 nucleotide sequence: TGTGCCATCATTCAAGAGAGCTCCTACAATGAGCAGTTCTTC.

This clonotype was detected once. The chain uses TRBV10-2 and TRBJ2-1; 12 bases are shared with TRBD1. V was clipped by 6 bases and J by 7 bases; unmatched bases: 19. CDR1 is WSHSY, CDR2 SAAADI, per germline. CDR3 length: 19 residues. The CDR3 protein is CASRGTRDRGPPWGNEQFF. The CDR3 DNA sequence: TGCGCCAGCAGGGGGACCCGGGACAGGGGGCCACCTTGGGGTAATGAGCAGTTCTTC.

V gene TRBV6-5 combines with J gene TRBJ2-3, with 13 nucleotides matching TRBD2. The CDR3 has 18 amino acids. CDR1 is MNHEY, CDR2 SVGAGI, per germline. J gave up 0 bases and V 0 bases, and 3 bases lay outside the gene matches. CDR3 in amino acids: CASSYSRLAGGSTDTQYF. The CDR3 bases are TGTGCCAGCAGTTACTCCCGACTAGCGGGGGGAAGCACAGATACGCAGTATTTT.

J is TRBJ2-7 and V is TRBV11-2; the match to TRBD1 covers 7 bases. The CDR3 contains 14 residues. Germline assignment: CDR1 SGHAT and CDR2 FQNNGV. With V trimmed by 2 bases and J by 7 bases, 8 bases remained unmatched. Here the CDR3 DNA reads TGTGCCAGCAGCTTATTGAGGGGGCAGGGGGAGCAGTACTTC. Amino acid sequence: CASSLLRGQGEQYF.

For this clonotype: The junction does not match germline at one end; this may be a read error. The rearrangement joins TRBV29-1 to TRBJ1-3; TRBD1 matches at 7 bases. CDR1 SQVTM and CDR2 ANQGSEA come from the germline V gene. The CDR3 has 13 amino acids. The CDR3 here is CGVGTESKDTIYF. The DNA of the CDR3 is TGCGGCGTTGGGACAGAGAGCAAGGACACCATATATTTT.

About this clonotype: Because it lacks the conserved phenylalanine or tryptophan at the end, this CDR3 is likely a read error. This sequence joins TRBV6-1 and TRBJ1-1; the match to TRBD1 covers 7 bases. Germline trimming cut 4 bases from V and 5 bases from J; bases unmatched to any gene: 7. Per germline, CDR1 MNHNS and CDR2 SASEGT. The CDR3 runs to 14 residues. CDR3 bases: TGTGCCAGCAGTGCCCAGGGGGAAGGAACTGAAGCTTTCTTG. Amino acid sequence: CASSAQGEGTEAFL.

The V call is TRBV20-1, the J call TRBJ2-1; 11 bases map to TRBD2. CDR1 and CDR2 (germline): DFQATT, SNEGSKA (reference sequence). This CDR3 contains 14 residues. The junction had 7 bases not matched to a gene; V was cut back by 4 bases and J by 8 bases. CDR3 protein: CSATLAGGPHEQFF. For the CDR3, the DNA is TGCAGTGCTACCCTAGCGGGGGGCCCCCATGAGCAGTTCTTC.

This clonotype has only a few counts. V gene TRBV4-1 combines with J gene TRBJ2-1; D tentatively fits TRBD1 or TRBD2 (5 bases each). V was shortened by 0 bases and J by 2 bases, with 11 bases between the two germline ends. The germline gives CDR1 MGHRA, CDR2 YSYEKL. The CDR3 runs to 16 residues. In nucleotides, the CDR3 is TGCGCCAGCAGCCAAGATAGTCGGGACGCCTACAATGAGCAGTTCTTC. This encodes CASSQDSRDAYNEQFF.

This clonotype was detected ten times or more. The chain has TRBV12-3 or TRBV12-4 and TRBJ2-5; no clear D gene. V lost 3 bases and J 2 bases, leaving 16 bases between the germline ends. The CDR3 sequence is 16 residues long. The DNA for the CDR3 is TGTGCCAGCAGTTTGTCCCACCTCCAGACACAAGAGACCCAGTACTTC. Residues: CASSLSHLQTQETQYF.

This clonotype was detected many times. The chain couples TRBV7-8 to TRBJ2-7, with D perhaps assigned TRBD1 or TRBD2 (5 bases each). CDR1 is SGHVS and CDR2 is FQNEAQ in the germline V gene. With 5 bases removed from V and 1 base from J, the gap between germline ends came to 12 bases. This CDR3 contains 14 residues. The CDR3 coding sequence is TGTGCCAGCAGCACACCGGGACCGTCCTACGAGCAGTACTTC. Amino acid sequence: CASSTPGPSYEQYF.